What follows is one T cell receptor beta chain and its context. These data come from a study of blood T cell repertoires in COVID-19. The overall study: In each case, the material was cDNA or gDNA derived from T cells, B-cell-depleted T cells, or PBMCs.

The CDR3 sequence is 11 residues long. The germline gives CDR1 SQVTM, CDR2 ANQGSEA. V lost 5 bases and J lost 4, with 8 bases in between. Followed longitudinally, the Seattle patients had been enrolled during active infection. The assay was immunoSEQ multiplex PCR, and TCRdb's table has in-frame clones only and misses some. The top ten clones hold 0.75% to 0.9% of a sample with fewer than 600,000 clones, about 91% of them seen once. What was sequenced was peripheral blood. The chain is built from TRBV29-1 and TRBJ1-1; TRBD1 is a possible D gene (5 bases). The receptor's source is a man between 18 and 29 years old with COVID-19, enrolled during active disease. For the CDR3, the DNA is TGCAGCGTTATGGGGGGCACTGAAGCTTTCTTT. Its translation: CSVMGGTEAFF.